This TCR beta chain was identified during a study of cytomegalovirus exposure and HLA in healthy donors. With 60 Vbeta and 13 Jbeta primers, the PCR was carried out. Only in-frame clones appear in the TCRdb table, and some are missing; sequencing was by immunoSEQ multiplex PCR. The data contain around 180,000 clones, 60% to 85% of them seen just once; the ten biggest clones take up under 7.5%. Regarding the study as a whole: Beyond CMV serostatus, there was no information to go on about immune exposure. Later, TCR association rates were found to vary by HLA locus, highest for DRB1 and lowest for HLA-C. About 87% or about 30% of the time was how often most TCR beta V segments were productive, according to an earlier analysis.

About this clone itself: Its antigen is unidentified.

The TCR originated in a man aged 35 to 55 in good health and CMV-seronegative. What was sequenced was PBMCs.

This chain's CDR3 is CASSPTGGRFEAFF. The CDR3 DNA sequence: TGTGCCAGCAGCCCTACAGGGGGTAGGTTCGAAGCTTTCTTT. The rearrangement joins TRBV5-4 to TRBJ1-1; 8 positions match TRBD1. The junction had 10 bases not matched to a gene; V was cut back by 4 bases and J by 8 bases. The CDR3 sequence is 14 residues long. CDR1 and CDR2 (germline): SGHNT, YYREEE (reference sequence).